Each of the 15 T cell receptor beta chains below was sequenced from the same sample in a study of cytotoxic CD8 clonotypes in ibrutinib-treated CLL. Produced via immunoSEQ multiplex PCR; TCRdb's table is partial and in-frame only. The sample records 24,000 or so clones, roughly 71% being singletons. The sample consisted of PBMCs, taken after 12 months of ibrutinib treatment. The receptors come from a human donor with chronic lymphocytic leukemia.

The chain recombines TRBV7-3 with TRBJ2-1; TRBD1 or TRBD2 may be the D gene (5 bases each). The ends were cut back, 5 bases at V and 0 bases at J, with 11 bases in the middle. Germline assignment: CDR1 SGHTA and CDR2 FQGTGA. The CDR3 is 15 residues long. The CDR3: CASSIPGRSYNEQFF. The CDR3 DNA follows: TGTGCCAGCAGCATCCCGGGACGCTCCTACAATGAGCAGTTCTTC.

The chain employs TRBV5-4 and TRBJ2-5, with TRBD1 identical over 7 bases. V was pared by 0 bases and J by 3 bases, with 5 bases of the junction left unmatched. CDR1 and CDR2 (germline): SGHNT, YYREEE (reference sequence). The CDR3 contains 15 residues. CDR3 bases: TGTGCCAGCAGCTTGGCATACAGGGGCGAAGAGACCCAGTACTTC. As protein: CASSLAYRGEETQYF. Full variable domain (rest looked up from reference TRBV5-4 and TRBJ2-5): ETGVTQSPTHLIKTRGQQVTLRCSSQSGHNTVSWYQQALGQGPQFIFQYYREEENGRGNFPPRFSGLQFPNYSSELNVNALELDDSALYLCASSLAYRGEETQYFGPGTRLLVL.

The chain joins TRBV5-4 to TRBJ2-1, with 13 bases fitting TRBD2. J gave up 12 bases and V 4 bases, and 16 bases lay outside the gene matches. This CDR3 region has 17 residues. In germline, CDR1 is SGHNT, CDR2 YYREEE (reference sequence). The CDR3 spells CASSPRTSGGALGVQFF. Here the CDR3 DNA reads TGTGCCAGCAGCCCACGAACTAGCGGGGGGGCTCTTGGGGTGCAGTTCTTC.

The chain recombines TRBV6-4 with TRBJ2-2, with no clear D. Trimming removed 5 bases at V and 4 bases at J, with 11 bases between. This CDR3 has 14 residues. CDR1 MRHNA and CDR2 SNTAGT come from the germline V gene. The CDR3: CASSLTSGTGELFF. As DNA, the CDR3 is TGTGCCAGCAGTCTAACCTCGGGCACCGGGGAGCTGTTTTTT.

The rearrangement joins TRBV6-4 to TRBJ2-2; 8 bases are a match to TRBD2. Looked up from germline, CDR1 is MRHNA and CDR2 is SNTAGT. This CDR3 has 16 amino acids. Trimming took 4 bases from V and 0 from J; bases not matched to a gene: 4. As DNA, the CDR3 is TGTGCCAGCAGTGCCACTAGCGGTGCGAACACCGGGGAGCTGTTTTTT. Its protein product is CASSATSGANTGELFF.

The rearrangement joins TRBV6-6 to TRBJ2-1; 7 nucleotides align to TRBD1. Germline loops: CDR1 MNHNY, CDR2 SVGAGI (reference sequence). Trimming cost V 2 bases and J 13 bases; bases outside gene matches: 5. The CDR3 loop spans 12 amino acids. The CDR3 DNA follows: TGTGCCAGCAGTTACCCCCGGACAGGTCAGTTCTTC. Encoded protein: CASSYPRTGQFF.

J is TRBJ1-6 and V is TRBV28; D not resolved. The V gene's germline CDR1 is MDHEN and CDR2 SYDVKM. Trimming left V 6 bases short and J 7 bases short, with 13 bases between. This CDR3 region has 14 residues. Written as DNA, the CDR3 is TGTGCCAGCAGAACTCGGACGGACAATTCACCCCTCCACTTT. Translation: CASRTRTDNSPLHF.

With respect to this clone: This sample also contains other DNA sequences that code for the same CDR3. The chain links TRBV6-1 to TRBJ1-3; TRBD1 is a possible D gene (6 bases). The V end was cut by 6 bases, the J end by 0 bases, with 6 bases between. There are 13 residues in the CDR3. Germline V lookup: CDR1 MNHNS, CDR2 SASEGT. The CDR3 loop reads CASRTGSGNTIYF. For the CDR3, the DNA is TGTGCCAGCAGGACAGGCTCTGGAAACACCATATATTTT.

The chain combines TRBV5-6 with TRBJ2-3; D uncertain. This CDR3 contains 17 residues. Trimming pared 0 bases from V and 0 bases from J, leaving 14 bases between. Germline CDR1 SGHDT, CDR2 YYEEEE. The CDR3 DNA reads as TGTGCCAGCAGCTTGGTAACAACCCCTACTAGCACAGATACGCAGTATTTT. Translation gives CASSLVTTPTSTDTQYF.

This clone was observed a few times. The chain carries TRBV28 and TRBJ2-5; weak D call: TRBD1 (6 bases). This CDR3 has 13 amino acids. V was shortened by 7 bases and J by 7 bases, with 16 bases between the two germline ends. Germline values: CDR1 MDHEN, CDR2 SYDVKM. The CDR3 protein is CASILTGRRTQYF. The DNA for the CDR3 is TGTGCCAGCATTCTTACAGGGAGAAGGACCCAGTACTTC.

For this clone: The identical CDR3 is also encoded by other nucleotide sequences in the sample. The chain has TRBV5-1 and TRBJ1-1; a weak D match, TRBD1 (6 bases). The V and J ends lost 4 bases and 0 bases respectively, with 16 bases between them. Germline-derived CDR1 and CDR2 are SGHRS and YFSETQ. CDR3 length: 16 residues. CDR3 nucleotide sequence: TGCGCCAGCAGCGTCGGACAGACACTTATGAACACTGAAGCTTTCTTT. Its protein product is CASSVGQTLMNTEAFF.

On this clone itself: At one end, the junction sequence differs from germline, possibly due to a read error. CDR3 in amino acids: CASSLNRNQETQYF. The CDR3 DNA reads as TGTGCTAGCAGCTTAAATCGGAACCAAGAGACCCAGTACTTC. The rearrangement uses TRBV7-7 and TRBJ2-5; D remains unclear. The CDR3 is 14 residues long. CDR1 is SSHAT, CDR2 FNYEAQ, per germline (reference sequence).

In its sample, this clone was seen once. The chain employs TRBV5-5 and TRBJ1-2; D uncertain. The CDR3 is made up of 13 amino acids. Germline V gene sequence: CDR1 SGHKS, CDR2 YYEKEE (reference sequence). The V end lost 4 bases, the J end lost 1 base, and 8 bases lay between the germline ends. The CDR3 sequence: CASSPDVNYGYTF. The CDR3 DNA follows: TGTGCCAGCAGCCCGGACGTTAACTATGGCTACACCTTC.

This CDR3 reads CASSNQFGNTIYF. CDR3 nucleotides: TGTGCCAGCAGCAACCAATTCGGAAACACCATATATTTT. The chain links TRBV4-2 to TRBJ1-3; D gene unclear. Germline assignment: CDR1 LGHNA and CDR2 YNFKEQ. The CDR3 consists of 13 residues. V dropped 5 bases and J dropped 4 bases, with 9 bases sitting between them.

This rearrangement joins TRBV29-1 to TRBJ1-2; 8 positions match TRBD1. V gave up 1 base and J gave up 6 bases; unmatched junction bases: 4. This CDR3 has 13 amino acids. The germline V gene has CDR1 SQVTM and CDR2 ANQGSEA. This CDR3 reads CSVEGTGMHGYTF. Here the CDR3 DNA reads TGCAGCGTTGAAGGGACAGGGATGCATGGCTACACCTTC.